This T cell receptor beta chain comes out of a study of cytotoxic CD8 clonotypes in ibrutinib-treated CLL. Study summary: Average yields of about 260,000 productive templates and 75,000 to 95,000 productive rearrangements characterized the samples.

Measured with immunoSEQ multiplex PCR; TCRdb has only the in-frame clones, and not every one. The sample consists of approximately 97,000 clones, 75% to 80% of them appearing once. V dropped 4 bases and J dropped 8; count of bases not matched to a gene: 13. The CDR3 spans 16 residues. Per germline, CDR1 MGHRA and CDR2 YSYEKL. Sequences were derived from PBMCs, sampled after 24 months of ibrutinib treatment. The rearrangement links TRBV4-1 to TRBJ2-1; 8 bases fit TRBD2. The clonotype was recovered from a human donor with chronic lymphocytic leukemia. In DNA, the CDR3 is TGCGCCAGCAGCCCAGGAGCGGGAGTTAGGTTGGATGAGCAGTTCTTC. Protein: CASSPGAGVRLDEQFF.